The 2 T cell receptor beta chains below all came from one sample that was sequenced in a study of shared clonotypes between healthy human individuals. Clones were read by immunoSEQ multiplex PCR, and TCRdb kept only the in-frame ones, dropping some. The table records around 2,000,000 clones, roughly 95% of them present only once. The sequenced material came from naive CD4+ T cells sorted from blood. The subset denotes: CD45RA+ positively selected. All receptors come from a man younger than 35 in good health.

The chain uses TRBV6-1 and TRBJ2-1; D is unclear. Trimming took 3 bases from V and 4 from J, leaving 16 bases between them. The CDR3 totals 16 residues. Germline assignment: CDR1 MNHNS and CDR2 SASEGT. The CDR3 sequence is CASSEDFWQRYNEQFF. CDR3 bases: TGTGCCAGCAGTGAGGATTTCTGGCAGCGATACAATGAGCAGTTCTTC.

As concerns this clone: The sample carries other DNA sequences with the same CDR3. CDR3 amino acids: CASSLGATNEKLFF. The CDR3 DNA reads TGCGCCAGCAGCTTGGGCGCGACTAATGAAAAACTGTTTTTT. The chain combines TRBV5-1 with TRBJ1-4; D uncertain. The CDR3 is made up of 14 amino acids. The germline V gene encodes CDR1 SGHRS and CDR2 YFSETQ. Trimming removed 0 bases at V and 2 bases at J, with 5 bases between.